The entry that follows covers one TCR beta chain sequence. Per the original data handling: For nucleated cells, counts were estimated from reference gene primer amplification. Generated by immunoSEQ multiplex PCR, the TCRdb table keeps only in-frame clones and is missing some. V and J calls plus clone size are reproduced from that table; the DNA served to infer D and trimming. The table lists roughly 250,000 clones, approximately 90% of them singletons. The germline V gene has CDR1 SQVTM and CDR2 ANQGSEA. The CDR3 spans 19 residues. This specimen comes from a study of blood T cell repertoires in COVID-19. Study background: The study drew acute and convalescent COVID-19 samples from the United States, Italy and Spain.

Enrollees, about 18 to 95 years old, lived in about two dozen US areas. Source material: PBMCs or T cells enriched from blood (not recorded which). The chain employs TRBV29-1 and TRBJ1-5, with 7 nucleotides matching TRBD1. This TCR derives from a woman aged 30 to 39 with acute COVID-19. CDR3 bases: TGCACCCCAGGTGGAAGCCGGGACAGTTATCCAGGGGAGTATCAGCCCCAGCATTTT. Encoded protein: CTPGGSRDSYPGEYQPQHF. The full variable domain, rest sourced from reference TRBV29-1 and TRBJ1-5, is SAVISQKPSRDICQRGTSLTIQCQVDSQVTMMFWYRQQPGQSLTLIATANQGSEATYESGFVIDKFPISRPNLTFSTLTVSNMSPEDSSIYLCTPGGSRDSYPGEYQPQHFGDGTRLSIL.